This T cell receptor (beta chain) was sequenced in a study of beta chain features in type 1 diabetes. The study's findings and limits: Researchers report that Type 1 diabetes patients had moderately but significantly shorter TCRB CDR3s across all four CD4+ subsets.

With regard to this clone: Antigen specificity is unknown.

The investigators reverse transcribed all of the isolated RNA, so they sequenced expressed TCRB transcripts. Sequencing used immunoSEQ multiplex PCR; TCRdb keeps in-frame clones, though not all of them. This sample has 600,000 to 700,000 clones; roughly 12% occur once, and the top ten carry about 0.11%. The CDR3 consists of 14 residues. The germline CDR1 and CDR2 sequences are SGHAT and FQNNGV. The V segment lost 3 bases and the J segment 0 bases; nucleotides outside the gene matches: 2. The receptor was derived from a man aged 30 to 45 with type 1 diabetes. The rearrangement uses TRBV11-2 and TRBJ2-7; 7 bases are a match to TRBD1. Sequencing was performed on naive CD4+ T cells from blood. The CDR3 is CASSLGTASYEQYF. Written as DNA, the CDR3 is TGTGCCAGCAGCTTGGGGACAGCCTCCTACGAGCAGTACTTC.